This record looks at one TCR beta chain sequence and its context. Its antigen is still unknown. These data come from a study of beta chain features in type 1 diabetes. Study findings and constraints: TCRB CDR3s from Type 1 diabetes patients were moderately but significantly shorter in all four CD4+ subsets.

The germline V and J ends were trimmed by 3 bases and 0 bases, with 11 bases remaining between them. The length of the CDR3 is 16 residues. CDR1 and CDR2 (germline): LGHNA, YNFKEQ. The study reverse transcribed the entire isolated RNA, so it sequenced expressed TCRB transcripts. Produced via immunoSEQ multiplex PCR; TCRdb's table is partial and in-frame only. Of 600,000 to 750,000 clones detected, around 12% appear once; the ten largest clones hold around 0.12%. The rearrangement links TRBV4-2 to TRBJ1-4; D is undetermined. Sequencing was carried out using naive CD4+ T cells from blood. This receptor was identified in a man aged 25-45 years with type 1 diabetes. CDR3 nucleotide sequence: TGTGCCAGCAGCCACGCGGACGGGTCAACTAATGAAAAACTGTTTTTT. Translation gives CASSHADGSTNEKLFF.